This entry lists 24 T cell receptor beta chains sequenced from one sample in a study of beta chain features in type 1 diabetes. Expressed TCRB transcripts were sequenced, since all the RNA that had been isolated was reverse transcribed. Assay used: immunoSEQ multiplex PCR; TCRdb lists only in-frame clones, some missing. The data show 900,000 or so clones, with about a sixth seen just once and around 0.02% held by the top ten. Sequenced sample: naive CD4+ T cells from blood. These receptors were collected from a woman under 30 in good health.

This clone was counted a few times. The chain joins TRBV16 to TRBJ2-3, with D uncertain. CDR1 is KGHSY and CDR2 is FQNENV in the germline V gene. This CDR3 comprises 11 residues. V lost 5 bases to trimming and J lost 4 bases, with 4 bases between them. The CDR3 nucleotides read TGTGCCAGCAGCATCGCAGATACGCAGTATTTT. Translation gives CASSIADTQYF.

This clone has a handful of counts. V usage is TRBV5-4 and J usage is TRBJ2-1; D remains ambiguous. V was clipped by 4 bases and J by 1 base, with 12 bases between them. This CDR3 contains 15 residues. Germline V gene lookup returns CDR1 SGHNT and CDR2 YYREEE (reference sequence). CDR3 nucleotides: TGTGCCAGCAGCCTGGTCGTGGGATCCTACAATGAGCAGTTCTTC. Translating gives CASSLVVGSYNEQFF.

The rearrangement uses TRBV28 and TRBJ2-3; D may be TRBD2 (6 bases). Germline V gene data show CDR1 as MDHEN and CDR2 as SYDVKM. Trimming removed 6 bases at V and 6 bases at J, with 16 bases between. CDR3 size: 14 residues. CDR3 amino acids: CASSLEGGTDTQYF. The CDR3, as DNA: TGTGCCAGCAGCCTTGAGGGAGGAACCGATACGCAGTATTTT.

The table lists this clone with a few counts. J is TRBJ2-7 and V is TRBV6-1, with TRBD1 matching over 8 bases. CDR1 MNHNS and CDR2 SASEGT come from the germline V gene. The CDR3 is 13 amino acids. Trimming took 4 bases from V and 2 from J; bases not matched to a gene: 1. The CDR3 sequence: CASSGQGTYEQYF. The CDR3 DNA reads TGTGCCAGCAGTGGACAGGGGACCTACGAGCAGTACTTC.

The V call is TRBV11-2, the J call TRBJ2-4; 7 nucleotides line up with TRBD2. V shed 10 bases, J shed 2 bases, and the junction held 2 bases outside the gene matches. The CDR3 has 12 amino acids. The germline gives CDR1 SGHAT, CDR2 FQNNGV. The CDR3 bases are TGTGCCACCGGGGGGACCAAAAACATTCAGTACTTC. Translation gives CATGGTKNIQYF.

V gene TRBV28 combines with J gene TRBJ2-7; D may be TRBD1 or TRBD2 (5 bases each). V was pared by 7 bases and J by 4 bases, with 11 bases between. CDR1 and CDR2 (germline): MDHEN, SYDVKM. The CDR3 spans 12 residues. Written as DNA, the CDR3 is TGTGCCAGCACCCGGGACCGATACGAGCAGTACTTC. It translates to CASTRDRYEQYF.

A few counts support this clone. The chain recombines TRBV5-4 with TRBJ2-1; 9 bases agree with TRBD2. Losses at the gene ends were 4 bases for V and 0 bases for J; bases not matched to a gene: 5. CDR3 size: 16 residues. Germline CDR1 is SGHNT and CDR2 is YYREEE (reference sequence). The CDR3 here is CASSAGLASSYNEQFF. DNA for the CDR3: TGTGCCAGCAGCGCCGGACTAGCGAGCTCCTACAATGAGCAGTTCTTC.

This chain connects TRBV6-5 to TRBJ1-1; possibly TRBD1 for D (5 bases). There are 14 residues in the CDR3. V was pared by 5 bases and J by 2 bases, with 12 bases between. Per germline, CDR1 MNHEY and CDR2 SVGAGI. CDR3 sequence reads: CASSPAGGNTEAFF. As DNA, the CDR3 is TGTGCCAGCAGTCCCGCCGGGGGTAACACTGAAGCTTTCTTT.

This clone was found a few times. The genes are TRBV29-1 and TRBJ2-5; D call uncertain. The DNA end is a closer match to TRBJ2-7, so the J assignment may be wrong. The germline CDR1 and CDR2 sequences are SQVTM and ANQGSEA. CDR3 length: 13 residues. CDR3 in amino acids: CSVRGSGGYEQYF. The CDR3 bases are TGCAGCGTCCGCGGAAGTGGTGGTTACGAGCAGTACTTC.

CDR3 sequence reads: CASSSPPLEQYF. In nucleotides, the CDR3 is TGTGCCAGCAGTTCCCCTCCTCTGGAGCAGTACTTC. The V and J genes are TRBV2 and TRBJ2-7; no clear D gene. This CDR3 region has 12 residues. CDR1 is SNHLY and CDR2 is FYNNEI in the germline V gene. Between the trimmed V and J ends, which lost 5 bases and 7 bases, there was a span of 12 bases. Full variable domain (remainder filled in from reference TRBV2 and TRBJ2-7): EPEVTQTPSHQVTQMGQEVILRCVPISNHLYFYWYRQILGQKVEFLVSFYNNEISEKSEIFDDQFSVERPDGSNFTLKIRSTKLEDSAMYFCASSSPPLEQYFGPGTRLTVT.

This clone was counted a few times. The chain links TRBV7-9 to TRBJ1-3; TRBD1 matches at 9 bases. V lost 3 bases to trimming and J lost 0 bases; unmatched junction nucleotides: 3. Germline CDR1 reads SEHNR; CDR2 reads FQNEAQ (reference sequence). This CDR3 is built from 16 residues. The CDR3 loop is CASSLGQGNSGNTIYF. The CDR3 region has the DNA TGTGCCAGCAGCTTGGGACAGGGCAACTCTGGAAACACCATATATTTT.

This clone was picked up a small number of times. The V call is TRBV6-1, the J call TRBJ2-2, with TRBD2 matching 11 bases. Germline V gives CDR1 MNHNS, CDR2 SASEGT. The J segment lost 7 bases and the V segment lost 8 bases, leaving 6 bases of the junction unmatched. CDR3 length: 14 residues. CDR3 sequence reads: CASRLAGSGGELFF. CDR3 in DNA: TGTGCCAGCCGACTAGCGGGATCAGGCGGGGAGCTGTTTTTT.

V gene TRBV28 combines with J gene TRBJ2-5; no clear D gene. Germline CDR1 and CDR2: MDHEN and SYDVKM. The CDR3 contains 12 residues. Trimming took 1 base from V and 11 from J, leaving 11 bases between them. The CDR3 region is CASSLSVAVQYF. As DNA, the CDR3 is TGTGCCAGCAGTTTATCGGTGGCGGTACAGTACTTC.

This clone showed up just a few times. This sample also contains other DNA sequences that code for the same CDR3. The rearrangement links TRBV5-1 to TRBJ1-2; a possible D gene is TRBD1 (6 bases). Trimming shortened V by 1 base and J by 3 bases, and 7 bases separated the two germline ends. The CDR3 sequence is 13 residues long. CDR1 is SGHRS and CDR2 is YFSETQ in the germline V gene. The CDR3 here is CASSLSGDYGYTF. In DNA, the CDR3 is TGCGCCAGCAGCTTGTCAGGGGACTATGGCTACACCTTC.

Here the CDR3 reads CASSLLQSGAQETQYF. The CDR3 DNA sequence: TGTGCCAGCAGCTTACTTCAATCGGGGGCGCAAGAGACCCAGTACTTC. This sequence joins TRBV7-2 and TRBJ2-5, with D perhaps assigned TRBD1 or TRBD2 (6 bases each). The V end was cut by 2 bases, the J end by 2 bases, with 15 bases between. The CDR3 consists of 16 residues. CDR1 SGHTA and CDR2 FQGNSA come from the germline V gene.

The V call is TRBV7-2, the J call TRBJ1-4; 7 nucleotides agree with TRBD1. The CDR3 loop spans 15 amino acids. CDR1 SGHTA and CDR2 FQGNSA come from the germline V gene. V gave up 1 base and J gave up 8 bases; unmatched junction bases: 7. In DNA form, the CDR3 reads TGTGCCAGCAGCTTAGTGGCGACAGGGAGCGAAAAACTGTTTTTT. Its translation: CASSLVATGSEKLFF.

This chain joins TRBV28 and TRBJ1-2, with unresolved D. V was clipped by 1 base and J by 4 bases, with 10 bases between them. CDR1 and CDR2 from the germline V gene are MDHEN and SYDVKM. The CDR3 is 14 amino acids. The CDR3 reads CASSLSAGAYGYTF. The CDR3 nucleotides read TGTGCCAGCAGTTTATCGGCAGGAGCCTATGGCTACACCTTC.

The sample holds a few counts of this clone. The chain combines TRBV7-8 with TRBJ2-3, with D possibly being TRBD2 (6 bases). The CDR3 is 12 amino acids. Germline V gene lookup returns CDR1 SGHVS and CDR2 FQNEAQ. Between the trimmed V and J ends, which lost 5 bases and 6 bases, there was a span of 9 bases. CDR3 coding DNA: TGTGCCAGCAGCCCACGGGGGGATACGCAGTATTTT. Amino acid sequence: CASSPRGDTQYF.

The gene calls are TRBV28 and TRBJ2-7; D is possibly TRBD1 (6 bases). This CDR3 is 14 amino acids long. The germline gives CDR1 MDHEN, CDR2 SYDVKM. Trimming pared 6 bases from V and 3 bases from J, leaving 15 bases between. The CDR3 protein is CASRQAGTNYEQYF. In DNA form, the CDR3 reads TGTGCCAGCAGACAGGCCGGGACAAACTACGAGCAGTACTTC. The full variable domain, completed using reference TRBV28 and TRBJ2-7, is DVKVTQSSRYLVKRTGEKVFLECVQDMDHENMFWYRQDPGLGLRLIYFSYDVKMKEKGDIPEGYSVSREKKERFSLILESASTNQTSMYLCASRQAGTNYEQYFGPGTRLTVT.

CDR3 DNA: TGTGCCAGCAGTGGAGGGAGTAGTGGGACCAAGAACTACGAGCAGTACTTC. It is translated as CASSGGSSGTKNYEQYF. This chain connects TRBV2 to TRBJ2-7, with D perhaps assigned TRBD1 or TRBD2 (5 bases each). V lost 4 bases and J lost 3, with 22 bases in between. Germline-derived CDR1 and CDR2 are SNHLY and FYNNEI. CDR3 size: 17 residues.

In its sample, this clone was seen a few times. At one boundary the junction diverges from the germline segment, which might be a read error. The CDR3 nucleotides read TGTGCCAGCAGTGAAAGGAGAGTGGTCTTC. It translates to CASSERRVVF. The V call is TRBV6-1, the J call TRBJ2-1; D remains ambiguous. The germline gives CDR1 MNHNS, CDR2 SASEGT. The CDR3 totals 10 residues.

V usage is TRBV19 and J usage is TRBJ2-1; 7 nucleotides agree with TRBD2. The CDR3 length is 13 residues. V trimming: 6 bases; J trimming: 7 bases; junction bases outside the gene matches: 6. The germline CDR1 and CDR2 sequences are LNHDA and SQIVND (reference sequence). For the CDR3, the DNA is TGTGCCAGTAGGGCTAGCGGAGAGAATGAGCAGTTCTTC. This translates into CASRASGENEQFF.

This chain links TRBV28 with TRBJ1-2; the match to TRBD1 covers 12 bases. This CDR3 is 14 amino acids long. Per the germline V gene, CDR1 is MDHEN and CDR2 is SYDVKM. Unmatched junction bases numbered 5, after V lost 6 bases and J lost 6 bases. CDR3 in amino acids: CASSWDRGLNGYTF. The CDR3 DNA reads TGTGCCAGCAGCTGGGACAGGGGGCTCAATGGCTACACCTTC.

The chain employs TRBV6-1 and TRBJ2-7; 9 bases are shared with TRBD2. The CDR3 is made up of 14 amino acids. CDR1 is MNHNS, CDR2 SASEGT, per germline. The V segment lost 5 bases and the J segment 2 bases; nucleotides outside the gene matches: 4. The CDR3 bases are TGTGCCAGCAGTAGTAGCGGGAGACCCTACGAGCAGTACTTC. Translated, it gives CASSSSGRPYEQYF.